This T cell receptor (beta chain) emerged from a study of T cell repertoires in cytomegalovirus infection. This clonotype was seen only a few times. Its cognate antigen is unknown. Germline trimming cut 5 bases from V and 1 base from J; bases unmatched to any gene: 8. This CDR3 spans 16 amino acids. The study, taken as a whole, reports: HLA-C-restricted CMV-specific TCR beta clonotypes were dominant in the ex vivo response. Identification of carriers of CMV plus the relevant HLA was performed using cumulative public TCR beta family frequency.

TCRdb reprocessed the reads with MiXCR, giving one entry per CDR3 protein. The repertoire has about 310,000 distinct CDR3 sequences, roughly a sixth of them found once; the top ten carry around 12%. Input material: PBMCs. This clonotype was sampled from a human donor in good health (CMV status not recorded). Some clones in this sample may be carry-over from other donors' samples. The chain uses TRBV12-3 or TRBV12-4 and TRBJ1-1; 9 nucleotides line up with TRBD1. The CDR3 protein is CASSPGQGRTNTEAFF. In nucleotides, the CDR3 is TGTGCCAGCAGTCCGGGACAGGGTAGGACGAACACTGAAGCTTTCTTT.